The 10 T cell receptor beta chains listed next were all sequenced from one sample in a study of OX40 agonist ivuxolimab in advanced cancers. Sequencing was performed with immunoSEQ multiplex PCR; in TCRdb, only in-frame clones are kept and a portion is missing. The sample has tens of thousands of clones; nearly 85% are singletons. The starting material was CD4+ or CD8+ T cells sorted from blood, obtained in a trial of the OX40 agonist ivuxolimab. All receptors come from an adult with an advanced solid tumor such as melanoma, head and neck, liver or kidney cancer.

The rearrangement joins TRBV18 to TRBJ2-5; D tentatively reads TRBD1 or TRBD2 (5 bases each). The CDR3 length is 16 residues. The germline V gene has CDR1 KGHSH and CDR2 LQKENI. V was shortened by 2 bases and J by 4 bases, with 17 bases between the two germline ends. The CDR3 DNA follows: TGTGCCAGCTCACCATCCACCGGGACGGCGATAGAGACCCAGTACTTC. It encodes CASSPSTGTAIETQYF.

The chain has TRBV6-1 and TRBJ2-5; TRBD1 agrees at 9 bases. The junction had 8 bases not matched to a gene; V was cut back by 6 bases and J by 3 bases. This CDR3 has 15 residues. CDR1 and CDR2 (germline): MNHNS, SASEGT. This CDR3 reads CASSPTRDREETQYF. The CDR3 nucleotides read TGTGCCAGCAGCCCTACCCGGGACAGGGAAGAGACCCAGTACTTC.

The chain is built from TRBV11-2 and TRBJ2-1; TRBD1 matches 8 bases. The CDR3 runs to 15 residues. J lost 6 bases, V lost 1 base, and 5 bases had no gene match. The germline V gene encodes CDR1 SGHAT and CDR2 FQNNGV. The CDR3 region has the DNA TGTGCCAGCAGCTTAGGTGCAGGGGGCCTCAATGAGCAGTTCTTC. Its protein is CASSLGAGGLNEQFF.

CDR3 loop: CASSLNSEKLFF. Here the CDR3 DNA reads TGTGCCAGCAGTCTCAATTCTGAAAAACTGTTTTTT. This chain links TRBV2 with TRBJ1-4; D remains ambiguous. This CDR3 has 12 residues. Germline V lookup: CDR1 SNHLY, CDR2 FYNNEI. The ends were cut back, 5 bases at V and 7 bases at J, with 8 bases in the middle.

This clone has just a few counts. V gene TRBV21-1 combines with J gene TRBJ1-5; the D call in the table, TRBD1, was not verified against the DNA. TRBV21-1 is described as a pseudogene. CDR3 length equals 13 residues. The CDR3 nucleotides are TGTGCCAGCAGTCCCGACAGACATCAGCCCCAGCATTTT. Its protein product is CASSPDRHQPQHF.

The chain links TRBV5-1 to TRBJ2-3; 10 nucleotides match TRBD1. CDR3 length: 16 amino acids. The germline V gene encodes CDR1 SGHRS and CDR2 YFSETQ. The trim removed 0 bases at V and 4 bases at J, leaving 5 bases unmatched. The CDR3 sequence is CASSLGDGQGADTQYF. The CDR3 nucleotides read TGCGCCAGCAGCTTGGGTGACGGACAGGGGGCAGATACGCAGTATTTT.

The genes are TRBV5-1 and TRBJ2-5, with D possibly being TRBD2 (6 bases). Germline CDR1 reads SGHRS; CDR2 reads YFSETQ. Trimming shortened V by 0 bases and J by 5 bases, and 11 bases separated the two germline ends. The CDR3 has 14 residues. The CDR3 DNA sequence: TGCGCCAGCAGCTTGGGGAGGGCCTGGGAGACCCAGTACTTC. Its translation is CASSLGRAWETQYF.

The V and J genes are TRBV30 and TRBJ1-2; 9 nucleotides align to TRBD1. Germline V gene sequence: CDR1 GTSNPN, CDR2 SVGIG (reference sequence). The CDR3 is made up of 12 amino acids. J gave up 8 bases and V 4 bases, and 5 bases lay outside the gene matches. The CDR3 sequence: CAWKGQGGGYTF. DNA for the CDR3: TGTGCCTGGAAGGGACAGGGAGGGGGCTACACCTTC.

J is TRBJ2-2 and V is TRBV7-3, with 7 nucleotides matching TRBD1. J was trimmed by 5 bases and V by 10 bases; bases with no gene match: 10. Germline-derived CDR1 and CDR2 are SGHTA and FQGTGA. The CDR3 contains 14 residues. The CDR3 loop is CATRQGMGTGELFF. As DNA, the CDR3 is TGTGCCACAAGACAGGGTATGGGGACCGGGGAGCTGTTTTTT.

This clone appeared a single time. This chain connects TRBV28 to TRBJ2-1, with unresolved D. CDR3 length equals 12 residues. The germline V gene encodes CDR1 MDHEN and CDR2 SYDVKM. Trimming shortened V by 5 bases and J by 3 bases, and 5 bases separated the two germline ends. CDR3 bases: TGTGCCAGCAGTCTTGACTACAATGAGCAGTTCTTC. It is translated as CASSLDYNEQFF.